The 24 T cell receptor beta chains given below trace back to one sample, sequenced in a study of beta chain features in type 1 diabetes (dated by TCRdb to 2016 to 2019). Points the paper makes about the study in general: A moderate but significant shortening of TCRB CDR3 length was observed in type 1 diabetes patients in all four CD4+ subsets.

The protocol used for the library was the immunoSEQ multiplex PCR assay. The entire isolated RNA was reverse transcribed using the High Capacity cDNA Reverse Transcription Kit, and thus expressed TCRB transcripts were sequenced. Imported from immuneACCESS, the table was reduced by TCRdb to in-frame sequences with V and J called. These copies leave out some clones; in studies compared against another copy, an unresolved V gene accounts for under half, and the cause of the remainder is not known. This sample lists roughly 24,000 clones; around 68% were detected once. The ten largest account for 3.5% to 4.5% of the sample. Their antigens are not known. Specimen: Tregs from blood. The cell subset or site label here, explained by the study, means: regulatory CD4+ T cells. The receptors shown here come from a man younger than 35 with type 1 diabetes.

The chain joins TRBV5-1 to TRBJ1-2, with 12 nucleotides matching TRBD1. V trimming: 4 bases; J trimming: 7 bases; junction bases outside the gene matches: 8. The CDR3 has 15 residues. Looked up from germline, CDR1 is SGHRS and CDR2 is YFSETQ. The DNA of the CDR3 is TGCGCCAGCAGCAGGCCGGGACAGGGGGCGCTTGGCTACACCTTC. This translates into CASSRPGQGALGYTF.

The J gene is TRBJ1-5, the V gene TRBV6-5, with D maybe TRBD1 (6 bases). The CDR3 is made up of 14 amino acids. V shed 5 bases and J shed 3 bases, with 11 bases lying between them. The V gene's germline CDR1 is MNHEY and CDR2 SVGAGI. For the CDR3, the DNA is TGTGCCAGCAGTGCCCGGGACACCAATCAGCCCCAGCATTTT. It specifies CASSARDTNQPQHF.

The chain combines TRBV2 with TRBJ2-7, with 12 bases that match TRBD2. The V gene's germline CDR1 is SNHLY and CDR2 FYNNEI. The junction had 8 bases not matched to a gene; V was cut back by 7 bases and J by 7 bases. The CDR3 loop spans 14 amino acids. The CDR3 sequence is CASIRLAGVWEQYF. The CDR3 region has the DNA TGTGCCAGCATCAGACTAGCGGGAGTATGGGAGCAGTACTTC.

CDR3 in amino acids: CASKREFNTGELFF. Written as DNA, the CDR3 is TGTGCCAGCAAACGGGAATTTAACACCGGGGAGCTGTTTTTT. The chain recombines TRBV5-4 with TRBJ2-2; perhaps TRBD2 as D (5 bases). V was clipped by 6 bases and J by 2 bases, with 11 bases between them. The CDR3 is made up of 14 amino acids. The germline CDR1 and CDR2 sequences are SGHNT and YYREEE (reference sequence). Full variable domain (remainder filled in from reference TRBV5-4 and TRBJ2-2): ETGVTQSPTHLIKTRGQQVTLRCSSQSGHNTVSWYQQALGQGPQFIFQYYREEENGRGNFPPRFSGLQFPNYSSELNVNALELDDSALYLCASKREFNTGELFFGEGSRLTVL.

The V gene is TRBV27, the J gene TRBJ2-5; D is undetermined. Between the trimmed V and J ends, which lost 6 bases and 4 bases, there was a span of 15 bases. The CDR3 is 14 residues long. CDR1 MNHEY and CDR2 SMNVEV come from the germline V gene (reference sequence). The CDR3 DNA is TGTGCCAGCAGCTCTAGAGTAGATGGAGAGACCCAGTACTTC. Translated, it gives CASSSRVDGETQYF.

The chain carries TRBV4-3 and TRBJ2-3, with 9 nucleotides matching TRBD2. With V trimmed by 1 base and J by 4 bases, 12 bases remained unmatched. From germline, CDR1 is LGHNA and CDR2 YSLEER. The CDR3 runs to 18 residues. Here the CDR3 DNA reads TGCGCCAGCAGCCAAGGGTTCTTTGGCGGGGGGGTGGCAGATACGCAGTATTTT. This encodes CASSQGFFGGGVADTQYF.

V usage is TRBV10-2 and J usage is TRBJ2-7, with TRBD2 matching over 8 bases. The V and J ends lost 6 bases and 2 bases, in that order; junction bases with no gene match: 12. The CDR3 runs 16 residues. Germline lookup yields CDR1 WSHSY and CDR2 SAAADI. The CDR3 loop reads CASRISYSGIAYEQYF. In DNA, the CDR3 is TGCGCCAGCAGGATTTCCTATAGCGGGATCGCCTACGAGCAGTACTTC.

The chain employs TRBV4-3 and TRBJ2-7, with 7 bases aligning to TRBD1. Germline V lookup: CDR1 LGHNA, CDR2 YSLEER. V was clipped by 3 bases and J by 2 bases; unmatched bases: 7. CDR3 size: 15 residues. CDR3 coding DNA: TGCGCCAGCAGCCAGGCGCCGGGACAGACCTACGAGCAGTACTTC. Translated: CASSQAPGQTYEQYF.

This chain connects TRBV2 to TRBJ2-7, with D maybe TRBD1 (6 bases). Trimming pared 3 bases from V and 4 bases from J, leaving 7 bases between. The CDR3 runs to 12 residues. The germline CDR1 and CDR2 sequences are SNHLY and FYNNEI. The CDR3 is CASSDRGYEQYF. The CDR3 nucleotides read TGTGCCAGCAGTGACAGGGGTTACGAGCAGTACTTC. Full variable domain (outside the CDR3, taken from reference TRBV2 and TRBJ2-7): EPEVTQTPSHQVTQMGQEVILRCVPISNHLYFYWYRQILGQKVEFLVSFYNNEISEKSEIFDDQFSVERPDGSNFTLKIRSTKLEDSAMYFCASSDRGYEQYFGPGTRLTVT.

The rearrangement uses TRBV7-2 and TRBJ2-3; 8 bases fit TRBD2. Germline CDR1 and CDR2: SGHTA and FQGNSA. Trimming removed 5 bases from V and 11 bases from J; junction bases left unmatched: 18. This CDR3 spans 16 amino acids. In DNA form, the CDR3 reads TGTGCCAGCAGCCCTCGAGGTAGCGGGGCCCTTGGGAAGCAGTATTTT. This codes for CASSPRGSGALGKQYF.

This chain uses TRBV6-6 with TRBJ1-5; no clear D. The germline V gene encodes CDR1 MNHNY and CDR2 SVGAGI (reference sequence). Trimming cost V 2 bases and J 8 bases, with 7 bases left between them. This CDR3 comprises 12 residues. DNA for the CDR3: TGTGCCAGCAGTTACATCGGGGAGCCCCAGCATTTT. It specifies CASSYIGEPQHF.

The J gene is TRBJ2-2, the V gene TRBV5-4; tentative D call: TRBD1 (5 bases). This CDR3 comprises 15 residues. The V gene's germline CDR1 is SGHNT and CDR2 YYREEE (reference sequence). The V gene lost 0 bases and the J gene lost 6 bases, with 12 bases spanning the gap. CDR3 sequence (DNA): TGTGCCAGCAGCTTGGTAGGGGAACGGGCCGGGGAGCTGTTTTTT. It specifies CASSLVGERAGELFF.

The chain is built from TRBV7-8 and TRBJ2-3, with 9 bases lining up with TRBD1. V was pared by 5 bases and J by 2 bases, with 8 bases of the junction left unmatched. Germline V lookup: CDR1 SGHVS, CDR2 FQNEAQ. CDR3 length equals 16 residues. This chain's CDR3 is CASSLRGQGFTDTQYF. CDR3 bases: TGTGCCAGCAGCCTCCGGGGACAGGGCTTCACAGATACGCAGTATTTT.

This clone was counted once. The chain joins TRBV6-5 to TRBJ2-7, with TRBD2 matching over 13 bases. Germline lookup yields CDR1 MNHEY and CDR2 SVGAGI. J lost 6 bases, V lost 5 bases, and 7 bases had no gene match. CDR3 size: 15 residues. In DNA, the CDR3 is TGTGCCAGCAGTCCCGGACTAGCGGGAGTTGTCGAGCAGTACTTC. Encoded protein: CASSPGLAGVVEQYF.

This clone was recorded once. The chain combines TRBV7-2 with TRBJ2-2; tentatively, D is TRBD1 (6 bases). CDR3 length equals 14 residues. The V end was cut by 1 base, the J end by 8 bases, with 11 bases between. CDR1 and CDR2 (germline): SGHTA, FQGNSA. This CDR3 reads CASSLVGAWGELFF. In DNA, the CDR3 is TGTGCCAGCAGCTTAGTGGGGGCCTGGGGGGAGCTGTTTTTT.

The rearrangement uses TRBV29-1 and TRBJ2-7, with D unclear. The CDR3 extends over 15 amino acids. Trimming removed 3 bases at V and 2 bases at J, with 17 bases between. The germline CDR1 and CDR2 sequences are SQVTM and ANQGSEA. The CDR3 is CSVDKRSHGAYEQYF. CDR3 nucleotide sequence: TGCAGCGTTGACAAACGGTCGCACGGAGCCTACGAGCAGTACTTC.

This clone has just a few counts. V usage is TRBV5-1 and J usage is TRBJ1-2, with D possibly matching TRBD1 (6 bases). Trimming stripped 5 bases from V and 2 bases from J, with 10 bases between. The CDR3 is made up of 13 amino acids. CDR1 and CDR2 from the germline V gene are SGHRS and YFSETQ. The CDR3 is CASSSTGNYGYTF. In nucleotides, the CDR3 is TGCGCCAGCAGTTCCACAGGGAACTATGGCTACACCTTC.

The chain couples TRBV19 to TRBJ1-3; the D is unclear. Germline V gene sequence: CDR1 LNHDA, CDR2 SQIVND (reference sequence). This CDR3 comprises 15 residues. Trimming shortened V by 5 bases and J by 4 bases, and 15 bases separated the two germline ends. DNA for the CDR3: TGTGCCAGTAGTCTCCACCTCGCAGGAGGAAACACCATATATTTT. Translation gives CASSLHLAGGNTIYF.

This clone has only a few counts. The chain combines TRBV6-5 with TRBJ2-5; maybe TRBD2 (7 bases). The CDR3 sequence is 15 residues long. V was pared by 2 bases and J by 6 bases, with 16 bases between. Germline loops: CDR1 MNHEY, CDR2 SVGAGI. The CDR3: CASSYVGGPGQTQYF. The DNA of the CDR3 is TGTGCCAGCAGTTACGTCGGGGGGCCGGGACAGACCCAGTACTTC.

This chain links TRBV6-1 with TRBJ1-3; 7 bases are shared with TRBD1. This CDR3 contains 14 residues. CDR1 is MNHNS and CDR2 is SASEGT in the germline V gene. V lost 5 bases, J lost 7 bases, and 8 bases stayed unmatched. The CDR3 loop is CASSNDRVRNTIYF. In DNA, the CDR3 is TGTGCCAGCAGTAATGACAGGGTTCGGAACACCATATATTTT.

The V gene is TRBV21-1, the J gene TRBJ2-7; whether TRBD1, the table's D call, matches the DNA was not checked. TRBV21-1 is a recognized pseudogene. This CDR3 contains 13 residues. For the CDR3, the DNA is TGTGCCAGCTGGGGCCCCGCCCGGAACGAGCAGTACTTC. It is translated as CASWGPARNEQYF.

This clone has more than one count but fewer than ten. J is TRBJ2-7 and V is TRBV7-6; a possible D gene is TRBD2 (6 bases). Germline V lookup: CDR1 SGHVS, CDR2 FNYEAQ. This CDR3 spans 15 amino acids. V shed 5 bases and J shed 6 bases, with 20 bases lying between them. The CDR3 region has the DNA TGTGCCAGCAGCAAGCTAGCGAGGGATGCTGGCGAGCAGTACTTC. Translation: CASSKLARDAGEQYF.

The chain has TRBV18 and TRBJ1-1; D remains unclear. CDR3 length: 15 residues. V was shortened by 3 bases and J by 9 bases, with 20 bases between the two germline ends. Germline lookup yields CDR1 KGHSH and CDR2 LQKENI. The CDR3 DNA reads TGTGCCAGCTCACCCCCGGGAGAAGGAATTAGTAAAGCTTTCTTT. This sequence encodes CASSPPGEGISKAFF.

Only one count was recorded for this clone. The DNA of the CDR3 is TGTGCCAGCAGTGAAGCGATAGGGCGGGACAATCAGCCCCAGCATTTT. It codes for CASSEAIGRDNQPQHF. The rearrangement uses TRBV6-1 and TRBJ1-5; D is unclear. This CDR3 spans 16 amino acids. Trimming shortened V by 0 bases and J by 3 bases, and 12 bases separated the two germline ends. The germline CDR1 and CDR2 sequences are MNHNS and SASEGT.